The TCR beta chain under discussion was sequenced for a study of cytomegalovirus exposure and HLA in healthy donors. Points from the study as a whole: In vitro data verified three CMV-associated chains as specific for CMV antigens.

Regarding this clone: What it recognizes is unknown.

PCR was performed using 60 Vbeta and 13 Jbeta primers. The method was immunoSEQ multiplex PCR; TCRdb's version includes in-frame clones alone and lacks a portion of them. The sample yields roughly 150,000 clones, approximately 80% seen once. The CDR3 sequence is 14 residues long. With 5 bases removed from V and 7 bases from J, the gap between germline ends came to 12 bases. Per the germline V gene, CDR1 is MNHEY and CDR2 is SMNVEV (reference sequence). The chain employs TRBV27 and TRBJ1-6, with D possibly TRBD1 on 6 matching bases. Input material: PBMCs. This receptor was identified in a male donor in good health and CMV-seropositive. CDR3 sequence reads: CASSPGTKNSPLHF. The CDR3 bases are TGTGCCAGCAGTCCCGGGACAAAGAATTCACCCCTCCACTTT.